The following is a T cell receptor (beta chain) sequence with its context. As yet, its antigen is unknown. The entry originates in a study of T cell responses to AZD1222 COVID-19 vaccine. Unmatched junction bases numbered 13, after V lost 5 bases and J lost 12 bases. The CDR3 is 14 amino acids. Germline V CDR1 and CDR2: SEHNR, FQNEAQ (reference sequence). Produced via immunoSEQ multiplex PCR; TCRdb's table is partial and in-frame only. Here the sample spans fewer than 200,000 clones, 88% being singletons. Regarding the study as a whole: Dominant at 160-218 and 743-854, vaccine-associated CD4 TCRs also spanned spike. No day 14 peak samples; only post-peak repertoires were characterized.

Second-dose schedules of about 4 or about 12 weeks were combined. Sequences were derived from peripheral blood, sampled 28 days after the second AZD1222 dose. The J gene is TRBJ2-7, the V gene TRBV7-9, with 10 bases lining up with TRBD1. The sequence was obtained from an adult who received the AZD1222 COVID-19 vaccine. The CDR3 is CASSPRDRGRVTYF. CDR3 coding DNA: TGTGCCAGCAGCCCCCGGGACAGGGGACGAGTGACGTACTTC.